This T cell receptor beta chain appears in the sequencing data of a study of blood T cell repertoires in COVID-19. Study-level background: Both acute and convalescent COVID-19 samples were obtained from the United States, Italy and Spain. The cDNA or gDNA used as material had been derived from T cells, B-cell-depleted T cells, or PBMCs.

Authors' processing steps: Counts of nucleated cells, estimated from reference gene primer amplification, were obtained. TCRdb keeps only in-frame clones here, not all; method: immunoSEQ multiplex PCR. V and J calls and clone size follow that table, whereas D and trimming were derived from the DNA. The table has around 60,000 clones, approximately 83% seen once; the top ten hold about a tenth. Trimming took 6 bases from V and 0 from J; bases not matched to a gene: 11. Per the germline V gene, CDR1 is KGHSH and CDR2 is LQKENI. The CDR3 runs to 17 residues. Those enrolled in Seattle joined during active infection and were followed longitudinally afterward. This clone appeared once.

This sequence originates from a man aged 50-60 years with COVID-19, enrolled during active disease. This sequence joins TRBV18 and TRBJ1-3; TRBD1 aligns across 7 bases. Sequenced input: peripheral blood. The CDR3 DNA reads TGTGCCAGCTCTGCGACAGGGCGGTCAGTCTCTGGAAACACCATATATTTT. Encoded protein: CASSATGRSVSGNTIYF.